The present entry profiles one TCR beta chain with its context. Antigen: not known. The data are from a study of cytotoxic CD8 clonotypes in ibrutinib-treated CLL. Study details: Roughly 10 relapsed/refractory, around 14 treatment-naive; about 17 IGHV unmutated. Overall study findings and caveats: Exceeding age-matched healthy donors, baseline clonality also tracked the counts of circulating CD8+ T cells.

The targeted sequencing depth was 1 in 200,000 to 1 in 1 million T cells. TCRdb keeps only in-frame clones here, not all; method: immunoSEQ multiplex PCR. The top ten clones hold approximately 10% of a sample with some 200,000 clones, more than 70% of them seen once. This CDR3 is 16 amino acids long. The germline CDR1 and CDR2 sequences are MNHEY and SMNVEV (reference sequence). V lost 4 bases, J lost 0 bases, and 15 bases lay in between. This clonotype originated in a human donor with chronic lymphocytic leukemia. Specimen: PBMCs, collected after 12 months of ibrutinib treatment. The chain employs TRBV27 and TRBJ1-1, with unresolved D. CDR3 DNA sequence: TGTGCCAGCAGTTCACGAGGGCGAACGCTGAACACTGAAGCTTTCTTT. It codes for CASSSRGRTLNTEAFF.